Below, 13 T cell receptor beta chains from the same sample are listed, as sequenced in a study of Ad26.COV2.S vaccination and SARS-CoV-2 variants. Documented treatment: 15 to 20 received Ad26.COV2.S at low or high dose, single or two shots; several received placebo; per-sample allocation not given. Collection of samples fell on day 63 after the first vaccine or placebo injection. Repertoires were generated with immunoSEQ multiplex PCR, while TCRdb's copy carries only in-frame clones and drops some. Of about 440,000 clones listed, about 92% are singletons. Sequences were derived from peripheral blood, sampled in a trial of Ad26.COV2.S vaccine versus placebo. These receptors originate from a person between 18 and 60 years old who received the Ad26.COV2.S COVID-19 vaccine or a placebo.

The chain joins TRBV29-1 to TRBJ2-1; D remains unclear. There are 13 residues in the CDR3. Germline V gene data show CDR1 as SQVTM and CDR2 as ANQGSEA. Trimming shortened V by 1 base and J by 5 bases, and 9 bases separated the two germline ends. The CDR3 here is CSVEGLNHNEQFF. The CDR3 DNA follows: TGCAGCGTTGAAGGCCTTAACCACAATGAGCAGTTCTTC.

This clone has a handful of counts. The CDR3 sequence is CASSQEGHRSYEQYF. The DNA for the CDR3 is TGTGCCAGCTCCCAAGAGGGACACCGCTCCTACGAGCAGTACTTC. J is TRBJ2-7 and V is TRBV18, with D possibly matching TRBD1 (6 bases). CDR3 length equals 15 residues. Germline CDR1 and CDR2: KGHSH and LQKENI. V was clipped by 6 bases and J by 0 bases, with 15 bases between them.

This sequence joins TRBV7-8 and TRBJ2-1; 8 bases are shared with TRBD1. CDR3 size: 17 residues. The germline CDR1 and CDR2 sequences are SGHVS and FQNEAQ. Trimming cost V 2 bases and J 0 bases; bases outside gene matches: 6. The CDR3 sequence: CASSLRDRGRSYNEQFF. The CDR3 coding sequence is TGTGCCAGCAGCTTACGAGACAGGGGTCGCTCCTACAATGAGCAGTTCTTC.

V is TRBV9 and J is TRBJ2-3; tentative D call: TRBD2 (6 bases). V was shortened by 0 bases and J by 3 bases, with 26 bases between the two germline ends. Germline V gives CDR1 SGDLS, CDR2 YYNGEE. The CDR3 spans 20 residues. DNA for the CDR3: TGTGCCAGCAGCGTAGAAGCTAGCGACAAGGACGTCATGGTTACAGATACGCAGTATTTT. This gives the protein CASSVEASDKDVMVTDTQYF.

CDR3 in DNA: TGTGCCAGCAGCCAAAGTGGAGACAGCACAGATACGCAGTATTTT. Translation gives CASSQSGDSTDTQYF. This chain uses TRBV3-1 (or the pseudogene TRBV3-2) with TRBJ2-3; no firm D call. Trimming cost V 2 bases and J 0 bases, with 9 bases left between them. The CDR3 has 15 amino acids. The germline V gene has CDR1 LGHDT and CDR2 YNNKEL (reference sequence).

This clone was seen a handful of times. The chain links TRBV9 to TRBJ1-6, with D possibly being TRBD1 (6 bases). CDR3 length equals 14 residues. CDR1 is SGDLS, CDR2 YYNGEE, per germline. The germline V and J ends were trimmed by 2 bases and 4 bases, with 7 bases remaining between them. The CDR3 nucleotides read TGTGCCAGCAGCGTTACAGGGTATAATTCACCCCTCCACTTT. Protein: CASSVTGYNSPLHF.

This clone occurred once. V is TRBV30 and J is TRBJ1-2; TRBD1 matches at 7 bases. The CDR3 sequence is 12 residues long. Unmatched junction bases numbered 7, after V lost 8 bases and J lost 4 bases. CDR1 and CDR2 from the germline V gene are GTSNPN and SVGIG (reference sequence). The chain's CDR3 is CAGSQGSYGYTF. The CDR3 DNA reads TGTGCCGGATCACAGGGGTCCTATGGCTACACCTTC.

V is TRBV12-3 or TRBV12-4 and J is TRBJ2-3; possibly TRBD1 for D (5 bases). There are 12 residues in the CDR3. Trimming pared 8 bases from V and 4 bases from J, leaving 10 bases between. The chain's CDR3 is CASLTGPDTQYF. CDR3 DNA: TGTGCCAGCCTTACAGGCCCAGATACGCAGTATTTT.

This clone was detected ten times or more. This chain joins TRBV4-3 and TRBJ1-1; D gene uncertain. The CDR3 loop spans 14 amino acids. Trimming shortened V by 0 bases and J by 1 base, and 6 bases separated the two germline ends. The germline gives CDR1 LGHNA, CDR2 YSLEER. The CDR3 sequence: CASSQEWGNTEAFF. The CDR3 DNA reads TGCGCCAGCAGCCAAGAGTGGGGGAACACTGAAGCTTTCTTT.

This chain's CDR3 is CASSITGTGSGGYTF. For the CDR3, the DNA is TGTGCCAGTAGTATCACCGGGACAGGGAGTGGAGGCTACACCTTC. V usage is TRBV19 and J usage is TRBJ1-2, with 9 bases lining up with TRBD1. The V gene end was trimmed by 3 bases and the J gene end by 8 bases; junction bases not matched to a gene: 10. Germline V lookup: CDR1 LNHDA, CDR2 SQIVND (reference sequence). The CDR3 totals 15 residues.

The chain employs TRBV3-1 (or the pseudogene TRBV3-2) and TRBJ2-3, with 11 bases matching TRBD2. Germline V CDR1 and CDR2: LGHDT, YNNKEL (reference sequence). CDR3 length: 16 amino acids. With 4 bases clipped from V and 2 bases from J, the junction kept 5 bases outside the gene matches. The CDR3 spells CASSRTSGGFTDTQYF. The CDR3 DNA follows: TGTGCCAGCAGCCGAACTAGCGGGGGATTCACAGATACGCAGTATTTT.

CDR3 protein: CASSPPGTANEQFF. The CDR3 region has the DNA TGTGCCAGCAGTCCCCCCGGGACCGCCAATGAGCAGTTCTTC. The chain uses TRBV28 and TRBJ2-1; D tentatively reads TRBD1 or TRBD2 (5 bases each). This CDR3 is 14 amino acids long. Trimming took off 5 bases at V and 6 bases at J, with 14 bases between the two ends. Germline V gene data show CDR1 as MDHEN and CDR2 as SYDVKM.

The sample holds one count of this clone. V and J are TRBV21-1 and TRBJ2-5; TRBD2, the D gene given by the table, was not confirmed from the DNA. TRBV21-1 is a pseudogene. This CDR3 has 15 residues. The CDR3 region has the DNA TGTGCCAGCAGCACGACTATTTGTCGTCTCGAGACCCAGTACTTC. It specifies CASSTTICRLETQYF.